Below, 14 T cell receptor beta chains from the same sample are listed, as sequenced in a study of blood T cell repertoires in COVID-19. The assay was immunoSEQ multiplex PCR, and TCRdb's table has in-frame clones only and misses some. Of 150,000 to 200,000 clones listed, around 93% are singletons. Sequencing was carried out using peripheral blood. Source of these receptors: a woman aged 45-59 years with acute or convalescent COVID-19.

The CDR3 DNA follows: TGTGCCAGCAGCTCCGGGACACCGAACACTGAAGCTTTCTTT. Translating it yields CASSSGTPNTEAFF. V usage is TRBV6-5 and J usage is TRBJ1-1, with D maybe TRBD1 (6 bases). Germline V gives CDR1 MNHEY, CDR2 SVGAGI. Trimming took 6 bases from V and 1 from J, leaving 12 bases between them. This CDR3 has 14 residues.

The chain links TRBV18 to TRBJ2-7; TRBD2 might be the D (5 bases). This CDR3 comprises 15 residues. The germline V and J ends were trimmed by 0 bases and 4 bases, with 13 bases remaining between them. Germline lookup yields CDR1 KGHSH and CDR2 LQKENI. CDR3 region: CASSPPGWEMYEQYF. The CDR3 DNA sequence: TGTGCCAGCTCACCACCGGGCTGGGAGATGTACGAGCAGTACTTC.

The rearrangement uses TRBV10-1 and TRBJ2-7; D may be TRBD1 (6 bases). V was pared by 7 bases and J by 6 bases, with 19 bases between. Germline V gives CDR1 WNHNN, CDR2 SYGVQD (reference sequence). CDR3 size: 14 residues. The CDR3 region is CASTLGAGNREQYF. The CDR3 coding sequence is TGCGCCAGCACCCTGGGGGCAGGGAACCGCGAGCAGTACTTC.

This clone came up once. The genes are TRBV12-3 or TRBV12-4 and TRBJ1-1; D is unclear. The germline V and J ends were trimmed by 6 bases and 4 bases, with 12 bases remaining between them. The CDR3 runs 13 residues. CDR3 residues: CASSSVGGTEAFF. The CDR3 DNA sequence: TGTGCCAGCAGCTCAGTCGGAGGCACTGAAGCTTTCTTT.

The genes are TRBV25-1 and TRBJ1-2; no definite D call. Germline V gene data show CDR1 as MGHDK and CDR2 as SYGVNS. CDR3 size: 16 residues. V dropped 2 bases and J dropped 8 bases, with 21 bases sitting between them. For the CDR3, the DNA is TGTGCCAGCAGTGAAGATTGGTTCGGGAGGGAGGAAGGCTACACCTTC. This codes for CASSEDWFGREEGYTF.

The count of this clone is one. The V and J genes are TRBV19 and TRBJ2-3; 8 bases map to TRBD1. Germline-derived CDR1 and CDR2 are LNHDA and SQIVND (reference sequence). The trim removed 8 bases at V and 5 bases at J, leaving 12 bases unmatched. This CDR3 contains 15 residues. CDR3 region: CASSSLRTGQDTQYF. As DNA, the CDR3 is TGTGCCAGTTCTAGTCTTAGGACAGGGCAAGATACGCAGTATTTT.

In its sample, this clone was seen once. J is TRBJ2-5 and V is TRBV20-1; D may be TRBD2 (6 bases). V was pared by 3 bases and J by 2 bases, with 16 bases between. The CDR3 spans 15 residues. Germline V gene lookup returns CDR1 DFQATT and CDR2 SNEGSKA (reference sequence). The CDR3: CSASPKRALQETQYF. The CDR3 nucleotides read TGCAGTGCTAGTCCCAAGCGGGCCCTACAAGAGACCCAGTACTTC.

V is TRBV5-3 and J is TRBJ2-2; no clear D gene. TRBV5-3 is placed among ORFs of uncertain function. Trimming took 1 base from V and 2 from J, leaving 12 bases between them. There are 16 residues in the CDR3. The CDR3 nucleotides are TGTGCCAGAAGCTTGTCTTGCGCGGATAACACCGGGGAGCTGTTTTTT. Its protein product is CARSLSCADNTGELFF.

V usage is TRBV20-1 and J usage is TRBJ1-5; D gene ambiguous. Trimming took off 3 bases at V and 2 bases at J, with 8 bases between the two ends. This CDR3 is 13 amino acids long. CDR1 and CDR2 from the germline V gene are DFQATT and SNEGSKA (reference sequence). CDR3 in amino acids: CSASKRGNQPQHF. The CDR3 DNA follows: TGCAGTGCTAGTAAACGGGGCAATCAGCCCCAGCATTTT.

This chain joins TRBV5-1 and TRBJ1-1; D unresolved. This CDR3 comprises 15 residues. Germline V gene sequence: CDR1 SGHRS, CDR2 YFSETQ. Trimming took 1 base from V and 7 from J, leaving 17 bases between them. Written as DNA, the CDR3 is TGCGCCAGCAGCTTGAGTGGGAGGGTTGGGAGTGAAGCTTTCTTT. This codes for CASSLSGRVGSEAFF.

This chain connects TRBV5-5 to TRBJ1-5; weak D call: TRBD1 (6 bases). Trimming left V 0 bases short and J 9 bases short, with 13 bases between. Germline loops: CDR1 SGHKS, CDR2 YYEKEE (reference sequence). The CDR3 extends over 14 amino acids. The DNA for the CDR3 is TGTGCCAGCAGCTTGGAACAGCAGGGGAGGCCCCAGCATTTT. Translated: CASSLEQQGRPQHF.

This clone was seen just once. This chain links TRBV7-2 with TRBJ2-5; TRBD2 matches at 9 bases. The junction had 0 bases not matched to a gene; V was cut back by 3 bases and J by 4 bases. Germline V gene data show CDR1 as SGHTA and CDR2 as FQGNSA. This CDR3 comprises 13 residues. DNA of the CDR3: TGTGCCAGCAGCTTTAGCGGGAGAGAGACCCAGTACTTC. This translates into CASSFSGRETQYF.

V gene TRBV29-1 combines with J gene TRBJ1-3; TRBD1 is a possible D gene (5 bases). V lost 4 bases and J lost 10, with 11 bases in between. The germline V gene encodes CDR1 SQVTM and CDR2 ANQGSEA. This CDR3 region has 11 residues. CDR3 loop: CSVARGATIYF. CDR3 coding DNA: TGCAGCGTTGCCCGCGGGGCGACCATATATTTT.

The J gene is TRBJ2-6, the V gene TRBV6-2 or TRBV6-3; the match to TRBD1 covers 10 bases. Germline CDR1 is MNHEY and CDR2 is SVGEGT. Losses at the gene ends were 2 bases for V and 4 bases for J; bases not matched to a gene: 5. The CDR3 is made up of 17 amino acids. CDR3 amino acids: CASSYGTGVSGANVLTF. As DNA, the CDR3 is TGTGCCAGCAGTTACGGGACAGGGGTCTCAGGGGCCAACGTCCTGACTTTC.